This T cell receptor (beta chain) was found in a study of blood T cell repertoires in COVID-19. Study-level background: T cells, B-cell-depleted T cells, or PBMCs provided the cDNA or gDNA that served as material.

This CDR3 is built from 15 residues. V lost 8 bases, J lost 8 bases, and 17 bases stayed unmatched. Germline-derived CDR1 and CDR2 are MNHEY and SMNVEV (reference sequence). This clone was detected only a few times. In the original analysis: Reference gene primer amplification gave estimated nucleated cell counts. The method was immunoSEQ multiplex PCR; TCRdb's version includes in-frame clones alone and lacks a portion of them. V and J calls and clone size are given by that table; D and trimming were obtained from the DNA. The sample holds more than 250,000 clones, about four fifths seen once. Sequencing used peripheral blood. The chain uses TRBV27 and TRBJ1-2; 7 nucleotides agree with TRBD1. The sequence was collected from a woman aged 45-65 years with acute or convalescent COVID-19. In DNA, the CDR3 is TGTGCCAGCCGTCTGAGCTCTGGACAGGAGTCGGGCTACACCTTC. It translates to CASRLSSGQESGYTF.